These 16 T cell receptor beta chains came from one sample sequenced in a study of shared clonotypes between healthy human individuals. Using immunoSEQ multiplex PCR, the repertoire was profiled, and TCRdb retains in-frame clones only, with some absent. The table includes over a million clones, under 80% detected once. The sequencing sample was made of memory CD4+ T cells sorted from blood. The subset denotes: CD45RA-negative fraction. The receptors come from a man aged 18 to 30 in good health.

The chain uses TRBV13 and TRBJ2-7; possibly TRBD2 for D (6 bases). Trimming took 5 bases from V and 6 from J, leaving 11 bases between them. CDR1 is PRHDT and CDR2 is FYEKMQ in the germline V gene (reference sequence). The CDR3 covers 12 residues. In DNA form, the CDR3 reads TGTGCCAGCAGCCTTCACGGGGGCGAGCAGTACTTC. This gives the protein CASSLHGGEQYF. Using reference TRBV13 and TRBJ2-7 for the parts outside the CDR3, the full variable domain is AAGVIQSPRHLIKEKRETATLKCYPIPRHDTVYWYQQGPGQDPQFLISFYEKMQSDKGSIPDRFSAQQFSDYHSELNMSSLELGDSALYFCASSLHGGEQYFGPGTRLTVT.

This chain links TRBV6-4 with TRBJ2-3, with 7 bases that match TRBD1. Germline-derived CDR1 and CDR2 are MRHNA and SNTAGT. This CDR3 has 13 residues. V lost 3 bases and J lost 5; bases outside the gene matches: 2. The CDR3 protein is CASSEQGRDTQYF. The CDR3 region has the DNA TGTGCCAGCAGTGAACAGGGGAGAGATACGCAGTATTTT.

This rearrangement joins TRBV4-2 to TRBJ2-3, with TRBD2 matching over 14 bases. The junction had 8 bases not matched to a gene; V was cut back by 4 bases and J by 5 bases. Germline values: CDR1 LGHNA, CDR2 YNFKEQ. This CDR3 has 17 residues. CDR3: CASSRRPTSGRGDTQYF. The CDR3 DNA follows: TGTGCCAGCAGCCGGAGACCGACTAGCGGGAGGGGAGATACGCAGTATTTT.

The chain carries TRBV5-1 and TRBJ1-1, with D hard to call. The CDR3 sequence is 15 residues long. The ends were cut back, 3 bases at V and 1 base at J, with 13 bases in the middle. The germline V gene has CDR1 SGHRS and CDR2 YFSETQ. The CDR3 DNA reads TGCGCCAGCAGCTACGGTTCGTCCACGAACACTGAAGCTTTCTTT. Its protein product is CASSYGSSTNTEAFF.

This clone was seen a few times. The chain combines TRBV11-2 with TRBJ1-4, with 12 bases identical to TRBD1. There are 15 residues in the CDR3. The ends lost 0 bases at V and 8 bases at J; junction bases unmatched: 1. From germline, CDR1 is SGHAT and CDR2 FQNNGV. CDR3 nucleotide sequence: TGTGCCAGCAGCTTAGATGGGACAGGGGGCGAAAAACTGTTTTTT. Translating it yields CASSLDGTGGEKLFF.

The chain employs TRBV18 and TRBJ1-2; possible D gene TRBD1, 6 bases. CDR1 and CDR2 (germline): KGHSH, LQKENI. Between the trimmed V and J ends, which lost 0 bases and 5 bases, there was a span of 16 bases. This CDR3 is 16 amino acids long. The CDR3 sequence is CASSPPGAGERYGYTF. Here the CDR3 DNA reads TGTGCCAGCTCACCACCGGGGGCAGGGGAGCGGTATGGCTACACCTTC.

The chain uses TRBV4-1 and TRBJ2-7; 9 nucleotides agree with TRBD1. V lost 6 bases and J lost 0; bases outside the gene matches: 9. Per germline, CDR1 MGHRA and CDR2 YSYEKL. The CDR3 contains 16 residues. The CDR3 reads CASRKTGTGSSYEQYF. CDR3 in DNA: TGCGCCAGCAGAAAAACCGGGACAGGGTCCTCCTACGAGCAGTACTTC.

A note on this clone: The junction departs from germline at one end; a sequencing error may be responsible. The chain joins TRBV4-1 to TRBJ2-5; perhaps TRBD2 as D (5 bases). Germline V gene lookup returns CDR1 MGHRA and CDR2 YSYEKL. The CDR3 is 13 residues long. CDR3 region: CASGQAVGFSKYF. CDR3 bases: TGCGCCAGCGGCCAAGCGGTAGGCTTCTCCAAGTACTTC.

In its sample, this clone was seen a few times. The gene calls are TRBV4-3 and TRBJ1-2; no definite D call. Trimming took 4 bases from V and 0 from J, leaving 6 bases between them. The length of the CDR3 is 13 residues. Germline V gives CDR1 LGHNA, CDR2 YSLEER. The CDR3 region has the DNA TGCGCCAGCAGCCCAACCTCTAACTATGGCTACACCTTC. Protein product: CASSPTSNYGYTF.

The V and J genes are TRBV5-1 and TRBJ2-7, with 8 bases fitting TRBD2. Germline assignment: CDR1 SGHRS and CDR2 YFSETQ. The CDR3 is 17 amino acids. J lost 0 bases, V lost 1 base, and 9 bases had no gene match. CDR3 bases: TGCGCCAGCAGCTTGAGCAGCGGGAGCCACAACTCCTACGAGCAGTACTTC. This codes for CASSLSSGSHNSYEQYF.

The chain couples TRBV6-6 to TRBJ1-2; 8 bases are a match to TRBD1. This CDR3 has 15 residues. The V gene end was trimmed by 6 bases and the J gene end by 7 bases; junction bases not matched to a gene: 13. Germline CDR1 is MNHNY and CDR2 is SVGAGI (reference sequence). As DNA, the CDR3 is TGTGCCAGCAGACAGGACGACAGGGGATCCTCTGGCTACACCTTC. This translates into CASRQDDRGSSGYTF.

The chain uses TRBV11-2 and TRBJ2-3; 12 bases match TRBD2. In germline, CDR1 is SGHAT, CDR2 FQNNGV. The CDR3 runs 16 residues. Germline trimming cut 4 bases from V and 2 bases from J; bases unmatched to any gene: 4. The CDR3 DNA follows: TGTGCCAGCAGCTCGGGACTAGCGGGCCCCACAGATACGCAGTATTTT. Its protein is CASSSGLAGPTDTQYF.

This clone was recorded a few times. This chain links TRBV30 with TRBJ1-5, with D unclear. Germline V gene data show CDR1 as GTSNPN and CDR2 as SVGIG (reference sequence). The CDR3 length is 12 residues. Trimming stripped 7 bases from V and 3 bases from J, with 10 bases between. CDR3 region: CASGVDNQPQHF. CDR3 coding DNA: TGTGCCTCTGGTGTGGACAATCAGCCCCAGCATTTT.

The V call is TRBV10-2, the J call TRBJ2-7; TRBD1 matches at 7 bases. Trimming at V came to 6 bases and at J to 2 bases, leaving 7 bases not matched to a gene. The CDR3 has 14 amino acids. The V gene's germline CDR1 is WSHSY and CDR2 SAAADI. CDR3 loop: CASRVPGTAYEQYF. In nucleotides, the CDR3 is TGCGCCAGCAGAGTACCCGGGACAGCCTACGAGCAGTACTTC.

In the case of this clone: Other nucleotide sequences from this sample produce the same CDR3. V gene TRBV5-1 combines with J gene TRBJ2-7; possibly TRBD2 for D (6 bases). Germline V gene lookup returns CDR1 SGHRS and CDR2 YFSETQ. The V gene lost 0 bases and the J gene lost 0 bases, with 10 bases spanning the gap. CDR3 length: 15 residues. This CDR3 is CASSLGGTGSYEQYF. DNA of the CDR3: TGCGCCAGCAGCTTGGGTGGGACTGGCTCCTACGAGCAGTACTTC.

The table lists this clone with a count of one. The chain employs TRBV2 and TRBJ2-2; 7 bases are shared with TRBD1. CDR1 and CDR2 from the germline V gene are SNHLY and FYNNEI. This CDR3 comprises 16 residues. With 6 bases clipped from V and 5 bases from J, the junction kept 12 bases outside the gene matches. CDR3 DNA sequence: TGTGCCAGCAGCGAGACAGGGTTAAGGATAACCGGGGAGCTGTTTTTT. Protein product: CASSETGLRITGELFF.